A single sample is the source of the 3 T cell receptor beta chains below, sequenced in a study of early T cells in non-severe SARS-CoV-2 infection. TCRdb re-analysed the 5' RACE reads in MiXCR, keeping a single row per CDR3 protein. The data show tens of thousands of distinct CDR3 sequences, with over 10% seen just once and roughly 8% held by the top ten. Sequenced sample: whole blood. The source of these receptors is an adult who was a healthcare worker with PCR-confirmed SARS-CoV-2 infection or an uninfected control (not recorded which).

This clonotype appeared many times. The CDR3 bases are TGTGCCAGCAGTAAACTAGCGTTCTCCTACGAGCAGTACTTC. Translation gives CASSKLAFSYEQYF. The gene calls are TRBV12-3 or TRBV12-4 and TRBJ2-7, with TRBD2 identical over 7 bases. The CDR3 sequence is 14 residues long. The junction had 4 bases not matched to a gene; V was cut back by 5 bases and J by 0 bases.

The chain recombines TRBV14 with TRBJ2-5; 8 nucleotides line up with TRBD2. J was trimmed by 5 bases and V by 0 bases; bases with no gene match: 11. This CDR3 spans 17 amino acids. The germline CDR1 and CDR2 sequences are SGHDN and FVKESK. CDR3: CASSQDLRTGGGETQYF. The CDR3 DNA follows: TGTGCCAGCAGCCAAGATCTCCGAACGGGAGGGGGTGAGACCCAGTACTTC. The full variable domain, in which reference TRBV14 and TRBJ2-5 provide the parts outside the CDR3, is EAGVTQFPSHSVIEKGQTVTLRCDPISGHDNLYWYRRVMGKEIKFLLHFVKESKQDESGMPNNRFLAERTGGTYSTLKVQPAELEDSGVYFCASSQDLRTGGGETQYFGPGTRLLVL.

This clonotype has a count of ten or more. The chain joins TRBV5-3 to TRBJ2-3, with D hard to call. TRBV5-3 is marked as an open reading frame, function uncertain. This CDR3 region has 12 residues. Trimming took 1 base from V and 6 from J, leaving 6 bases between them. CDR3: CARSLKGDTQYF. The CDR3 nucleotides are TGTGCCAGAAGCTTGAAAGGGGATACGCAGTATTTT.